This is a list of T cell receptor beta chains from one sample in a study of blood T cell repertoires in COVID-19. Libraries were prepared by immunoSEQ multiplex PCR; TCRdb keeps only in-frame clonotypes and omits some of them. Here the sample spans roughly 250,000 clones, approximately 90% being singletons. Input material: PBMCs or T cells enriched from blood (not recorded which). These receptors came from a woman in her thirties or forties with acute COVID-19. Both conserved end residues are part of each CDR3. A D gene is named only where the DNA matches it firmly. Not all rows give a size; the values are once, few, many and, for expanded clones, a class.

TRBD2,-,TRBJ2-7,TRBV2,CASSKGASGGVYEQYF,TGTGCCAGCAGCAAGGGTGCTAGCGGGGGGGTTTACGAGCAGTACTTC
-,once,TRBJ2-1,TRBV4-1,CASSQEGTYYNEQFF,TGCGCCAGCAGCCAAGAAGGGACTTATTACAATGAGCAGTTCTTC
-,-,TRBJ1-5,TRBV7-9,CASSHRDSNQPQHF,TGTGCCAGCAGTCACAGGGACAGCAATCAGCCCCAGCATTTT
-,-,TRBJ1-5,TRBV21-1,CASSNYRGNQPQHF,TGTGCCAGCAGCAATTACAGGGGCAATCAGCCCCAGCATTTT
-,-,TRBJ1-3,TRBV28,CASSRQFSGNTIYF,TGTGCCAGCAGCCGACAGTTCTCTGGAAACACCATATATTTT
TRBD1,-,TRBJ1-5,TRBV6-5,CASSLSGTVSNQPQHF,TGTGCCAGCAGTTTATCCGGGACAGTCAGCAATCAGCCCCAGCATTTT
-,-,TRBJ2-1,TRBV28,CASSGDSSYNEQFF,TGTGCCAGCAGTGGTGACAGCTCCTACAATGAGCAGTTCTTC
-,-,TRBJ2-7,TRBV11-2,CASRDGGQSEQYF,TGTGCCAGCCGCGACGGGGGGCAAAGCGAGCAGTACTTC
-,-,TRBJ2-5,TRBV5-1,CASSQGSQETQYF,TGCGCCAGCAGTCAGGGTAGCCAAGAGACCCAGTACTTC
-,few,TRBJ2-7,TRBV2,CASRLMDKAYEQYF,TGTGCCAGCAGGCTAATGGACAAAGCCTACGAGCAGTACTTC
-,-,TRBJ2-7,TRBV21-1,CASSTRSGDRVGEQYF,TGTGCCAGCAGCACCCGGAGTGGGGACAGGGTGGGCGAGCAGTACTTC
-,-,TRBJ1-2,TRBV6-1,CASSERWEGQSYGYTF,TGTGCCAGCAGTGAACGCTGGGAAGGACAGAGCTATGGCTACACCTTC
-,-,TRBJ2-7,TRBV2,CASSEDRAPGYEQYF,TGTGCCAGCAGTGAAGACAGGGCACCGGGCTACGAGCAGTACTTC
TRBD1,-,TRBJ1-3,TRBV7-2,CASSPGRQGAPIYF,TGTGCCAGCAGCCCAGGCCGACAGGGGGCCCCCATATATTTT
-,-,TRBJ1-5,TRBV4-1,CASSQDPGQPQHF,TGCGCCAGCAGCCAAGATCCGGGTCAGCCCCAGCATTTT
-,-,TRBJ2-5,TRBV7-9,CASSPPKGKLQETQYF,TGTGCCAGCAGCCCCCCAAAGGGGAAGCTCCAAGAGACCCAGTACTTC
TRBD2,-,TRBJ2-5,TRBV7-3,CASSLGSGGKKQETQYF,TGTGCCAGCAGCTTAGGGAGCGGGGGAAAGAAACAAGAGACCCAGTACTTC
-,once,TRBJ1-4,TRBV18,CASSTQGKAEKLFF,TGTGCCAGCTCAACTCAGGGAAAAGCTGAAAAACTGTTTTTT
-,-,TRBJ2-3,TRBV7-9,CASSLFPGSTDTQYF,TGTGCCAGCAGCTTATTTCCGGGGAGCACAGATACGCAGTATTTT
-,once,TRBJ1-5,TRBV24-1,CATSDLNGGQNSNQPQHF,TGTGCCACCAGTGATTTGAATGGTGGGCAGAATAGCAATCAGCCCCAGCATTTT
TRBD1,-,TRBJ1-2,TRBV5-4,CASSAAPGQGNYYGYTF,TGTGCCAGCAGCGCCGCCCCCGGACAGGGGAATTATTATGGCTACACCTTC
TRBD2,-,TRBJ2-3,TRBV27,CASSFGSGGARDTQYF,TGTGCCAGCAGTTTTGGTAGCGGGGGGGCCCGAGATACGCAGTATTTT
TRBD1,-,TRBJ1-1,TRBV12-3/TRBV12-4,CASSTDRGEAFF,TGTGCCAGCAGTACGGACAGGGGTGAAGCTTTCTTT
-,-,TRBJ2-1,TRBV7-2,CASSTEPRAANEQFF,TGTGCCAGCAGCACCGAACCCAGGGCCGCCAATGAGCAGTTCTTC
TRBD1,-,TRBJ2-5,TRBV2,CASSSGTGETQYF,TGTGCCAGCAGTTCCGGGACAGGGGAGACCCAGTACTTC
TRBD2,-,TRBJ2-4,TRBV2,CASSEGLAGEKSIQYF,TGTGCCAGCAGTGAAGGACTAGCGGGGGAGAAAAGCATTCAGTACTTC
TRBD1,-,TRBJ1-2,TRBV5-1,CASSSPGQGGGYTF,TGCGCCAGCAGCTCTCCGGGACAGGGTGGTGGCTACACCTTC
TRBD1,-,TRBJ1-4,TRBV2,CASSEYVRGEKLFF,TGTGCCAGCAGTGAATATGTCAGGGGGGAAAAACTGTTTTTT